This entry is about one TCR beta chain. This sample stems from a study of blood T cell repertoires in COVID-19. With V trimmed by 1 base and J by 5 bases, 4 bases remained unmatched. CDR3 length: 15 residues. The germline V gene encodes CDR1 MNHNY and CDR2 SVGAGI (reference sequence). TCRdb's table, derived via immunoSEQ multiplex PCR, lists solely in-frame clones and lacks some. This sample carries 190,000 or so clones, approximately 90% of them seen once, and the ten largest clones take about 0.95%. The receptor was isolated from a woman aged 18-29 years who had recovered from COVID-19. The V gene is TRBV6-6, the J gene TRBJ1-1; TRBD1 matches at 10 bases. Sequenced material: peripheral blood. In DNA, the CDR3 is TGTGCCAGCAGTTACTTTGACAGGGGGCGAACTGAAGCTTTCTTT. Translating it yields CASSYFDRGRTEAFF.